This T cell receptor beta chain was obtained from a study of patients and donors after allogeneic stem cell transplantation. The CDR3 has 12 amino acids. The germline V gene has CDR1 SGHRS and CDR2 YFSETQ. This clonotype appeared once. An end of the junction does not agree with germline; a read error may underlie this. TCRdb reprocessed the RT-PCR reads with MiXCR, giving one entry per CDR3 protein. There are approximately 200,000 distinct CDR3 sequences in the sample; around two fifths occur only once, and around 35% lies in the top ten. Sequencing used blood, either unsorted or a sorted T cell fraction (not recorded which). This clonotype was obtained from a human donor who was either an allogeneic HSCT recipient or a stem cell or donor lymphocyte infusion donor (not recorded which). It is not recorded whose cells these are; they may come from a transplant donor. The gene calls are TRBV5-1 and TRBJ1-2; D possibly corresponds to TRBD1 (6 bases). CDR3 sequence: CASRDTKYGYIF. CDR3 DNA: TGCGCCAGCCGGGACACGAAATATGGCTACATCTTC.